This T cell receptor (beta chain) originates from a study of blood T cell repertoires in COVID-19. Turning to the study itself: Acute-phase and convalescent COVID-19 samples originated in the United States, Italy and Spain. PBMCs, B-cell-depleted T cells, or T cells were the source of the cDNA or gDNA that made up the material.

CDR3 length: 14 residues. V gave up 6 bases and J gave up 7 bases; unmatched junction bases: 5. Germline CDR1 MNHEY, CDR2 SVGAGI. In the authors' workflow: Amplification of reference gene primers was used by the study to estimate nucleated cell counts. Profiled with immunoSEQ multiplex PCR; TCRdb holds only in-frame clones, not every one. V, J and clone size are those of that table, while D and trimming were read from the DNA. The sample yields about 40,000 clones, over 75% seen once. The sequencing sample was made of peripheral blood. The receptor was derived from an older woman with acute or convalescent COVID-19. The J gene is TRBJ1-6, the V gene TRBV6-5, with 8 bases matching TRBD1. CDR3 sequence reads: CASRKHRGNSPLHF. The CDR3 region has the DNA TGTGCCAGCAGGAAACACAGGGGGAATTCACCCCTCCACTTT.